This is a list of T cell receptor beta chains from one sample in a study of blood T cells in healthy people across ages. TCRdb re-analysed the 5' RACE reads in MiXCR, keeping a single row per CDR3 protein. This sample has under 1,100,000 distinct CDR3 sequences; under 30% occur once, and the top ten carry around 0.7%. The same data also contributed to another study, on T cells of mothers and their children.

Sequenced: blood. The receptor source for this set is a girl aged 2 to 9 in good health. Each CDR3 is given with its conserved first and last residue. Each record gives: CDR3 DNA, CDR3 protein, J gene, D gene, clone size, V gene. A D gene is named only where the DNA matches it firmly. Size values are once, few and many counts, or a class for expanded clones, and some rows have none.

cdr3_nt: TGTGCCAGCCCCACATTCGGGACCGTTTTCTGGGAGCAGTTCTTC
cdr3_aa: CASPTFGTVFWEQFF
j_call: TRBJ2-1
d_call: NA
clone_size: few
v_call: TRBV5-5

cdr3_nt: TGCAGCGTCATAGCGGGAGAGCCTTACAATGAGCAGTTCTTC
cdr3_aa: CSVIAGEPYNEQFF
j_call: TRBJ2-1
d_call: TRBD2
clone_size: few
v_call: TRBV29-1

cdr3_nt: TGTGCCAGCAGTCGATTGGCAGGATTCGAACAGAGCAAGAATCAGCCCCAGCATTTT
cdr3_aa: CASSRLAGFEQSKNQPQHF
j_call: TRBJ1-5
d_call: NA
clone_size: few
v_call: TRBV27

cdr3_nt: TGTGCCAGCAGTTTGTTAGGAGAACAATTATACAATGAGCAGTTCTTC
cdr3_aa: CASSLLGEQLYNEQFF
j_call: TRBJ2-1
d_call: NA
clone_size: few
v_call: TRBV12-3/TRBV12-4

cdr3_nt: TGTGCCAGCAGCTCCACTAGCGGGGGGATTCAGTACTTC
cdr3_aa: CASSSTSGGIQYF
j_call: TRBJ2-4
d_call: TRBD2
clone_size: few
v_call: TRBV7-2

cdr3_nt: TGCAGTGCTAGGGTATACAGGGGGGAACTTAGCGATGAGCAGTTCTTC
cdr3_aa: CSARVYRGELSDEQFF
j_call: TRBJ2-1
d_call: TRBD1
clone_size: few
v_call: TRBV20-1

cdr3_nt: TGTGCCAGCATGCTTGGTCCTCAAGAGACCCAGTACTTC
cdr3_aa: CASMLGPQETQYF
j_call: TRBJ2-5
d_call: NA
clone_size: NA
v_call: TRBV6-6

cdr3_nt: TGCAGCGTTGAAGATCCCGGGGGCCGGGGGGAGACCCAGTACTTC
cdr3_aa: CSVEDPGGRGETQYF
j_call: TRBJ2-5
d_call: NA
clone_size: NA
v_call: TRBV29-1

cdr3_nt: TGTGCCAGCAGTTTATTGGAATGGGGAAACATTCAGTACTTC
cdr3_aa: CASSLLEWGNIQYF
j_call: TRBJ2-4
d_call: NA
clone_size: NA
v_call: TRBV28

cdr3_nt: TGCGCCAGCAGCCAATCGACAGGGGATGGCTACACCTTC
cdr3_aa: CASSQSTGDGYTF
j_call: TRBJ1-2
d_call: TRBD1
clone_size: NA
v_call: TRBV4-3

cdr3_nt: TGTGCCAGCAGTCTTAGCGGAGGCGGTGTGTACGAGCAGTACTTC
cdr3_aa: CASSLSGGGVYEQYF
j_call: TRBJ2-7
d_call: NA
clone_size: NA
v_call: TRBV7-3

cdr3_nt: TGTGCCAGCAGCCCCGGGGACGGGAGCTCCTACGAGCAGTACTTC
cdr3_aa: CASSPGDGSSYEQYF
j_call: TRBJ2-7
d_call: NA
clone_size: few
v_call: TRBV4-2

cdr3_nt: TGCAGCGTTGGTCTAGCAGTTTATAATGAGCAGTTCTTC
cdr3_aa: CSVGLAVYNEQFF
j_call: TRBJ2-1
d_call: NA
clone_size: many
v_call: TRBV29-1

cdr3_nt: TGTGCCGGTACCGCTAGCGGCAACTACAATGAGCAGTTCTTC
cdr3_aa: CAGTASGNYNEQFF
j_call: TRBJ2-1
d_call: TRBD2
clone_size: NA
v_call: TRBV19

cdr3_nt: TGTGCCAGCAGTTTATTAGGGACAGGGGGTCTCTACGAGCAGTACTTC
cdr3_aa: CASSLLGTGGLYEQYF
j_call: TRBJ2-7
d_call: TRBD1
clone_size: NA
v_call: TRBV27

cdr3_nt: TGCAGTGCTAGAGACAACCATAAATCATCAACCTACGAGCAGTACTTC
cdr3_aa: CSARDNHKSSTYEQYF
j_call: TRBJ2-7
d_call: NA
clone_size: NA
v_call: TRBV20-1

cdr3_nt: TGTGCCAGCAGTTTCGCAGGGGAGGACGAAAAACTGTTTTTT
cdr3_aa: CASSFAGEDEKLFF
j_call: TRBJ1-4
d_call: NA
clone_size: NA
v_call: TRBV28

cdr3_nt: TGTGCCAGCAGCCCTCCGGGGCGGGAGTATCGCAATGAGCAGTTCTTC
cdr3_aa: CASSPPGREYRNEQFF
j_call: TRBJ2-1
d_call: TRBD2
clone_size: NA
v_call: TRBV7-6

cdr3_nt: TGTGCCAGCACCCCGGGGGGGAACACTGAAGCTTTCTTT
cdr3_aa: CASTPGGNTEAFF
j_call: TRBJ1-1
d_call: NA
clone_size: many
v_call: TRBV12-3/TRBV12-4

cdr3_nt: TGTGCCAGCAGCTTAGCGGGAGGCGAAAACATTCAGTACTTC
cdr3_aa: CASSLAGGENIQYF
j_call: TRBJ2-4
d_call: NA
clone_size: many
v_call: TRBV7-9

cdr3_nt: TGTGCCAGCAGCTTAGGGCCAGCAGGCTATACCTTC
cdr3_aa: CASSLGPAGYTF
j_call: TRBJ1-2
d_call: NA
clone_size: few
v_call: TRBV7-9

cdr3_nt: TGCGCCAGCAGCTTGACCCATACAGGGGCCTACGAGCAGTACTTC
cdr3_aa: CASSLTHTGAYEQYF
j_call: TRBJ2-7
d_call: TRBD1
clone_size: NA
v_call: TRBV5-1

cdr3_nt: TGTGCCAGCAGTTTTCGGGACAGAAGGGCTAATGGCTACACCTTC
cdr3_aa: CASSFRDRRANGYTF
j_call: TRBJ1-2
d_call: TRBD1
clone_size: NA
v_call: TRBV28

cdr3_nt: TGCAGTGCTTCCGGGACTAGCGGCCCGATCGTAGAGACCCAGTACTTC
cdr3_aa: CSASGTSGPIVETQYF
j_call: TRBJ2-5
d_call: TRBD2
clone_size: NA
v_call: TRBV20-1